Described below is a single T cell receptor beta chain sequence and its context. This sample stems from a study of cytomegalovirus exposure and HLA in healthy donors. The junction had 12 bases not matched to a gene; V was cut back by 4 bases and J by 2 bases. In germline, CDR1 is LGHNA, CDR2 YNFKEQ. The CDR3 runs to 19 residues. It was with 60 Vbeta and 13 Jbeta primers that the PCR ran. Here immunoSEQ multiplex PCR was the method, and the copy in TCRdb shows in-frame clones only, minus some. The sample contains 210,000 or so clones, around 80% of which appear only once. This TCR came from a man between 18 and 35 years old in good health and CMV-seronegative. V and J are TRBV4-2 and TRBJ2-1, with 12 bases identical to TRBD2. Sequenced material: PBMCs. In DNA, the CDR3 is TGTGCCAGCAGCCTCGCCGGGACTAGCGGGCACACTACCTACAATGAGCAGTTCTTC. Residues: CASSLAGTSGHTTYNEQFF.